Here is one T cell receptor beta chain with its context. The antigen remains undetermined. This sample was included in a study of OX40 agonist ivuxolimab in advanced cancers. Study details: Ivuxolimab, an antibody that agonizes OX40 (CD134), was administered to the patients. A history of anti-PD-1, anti-PD-L1 or anti-CTLA-4 therapy was acceptable, and over 35% had some. Whole-study findings and limits: What antigens the expanded peripheral T cells recognized was never established. Nonresponders, in some cases, also had low normalized T-cell clonal expansion.

Sequencing was performed with immunoSEQ multiplex PCR; in TCRdb, only in-frame clones are kept and a portion is missing. Here the sample spans about 20,000 clones, 70% to 90% being singletons. In germline, CDR1 is DFQATT, CDR2 SNEGSKA (reference sequence). The CDR3 is made up of 10 amino acids. V was cut by 6 bases and J by 6 bases, with 5 bases left in between. V and J are TRBV20-1 and TRBJ1-4, with no clear D. The receptor's source is an adult with an advanced solid tumor such as melanoma, head and neck, liver or kidney cancer. The sample in question was CD4+ or CD8+ T cells sorted from blood, obtained in a trial of the OX40 agonist ivuxolimab. The CDR3 spells CSARDEKLFF. CDR3 DNA: TGCAGTGCGCGGGATGAAAAACTGTTTTTT.